These T cell receptor beta chains were read from a single sample in a study of Ad26.COV2.S vaccination and SARS-CoV-2 variants. Sequenced by immunoSEQ multiplex PCR; TCRdb stores in-frame clones only, minus some. This table has about 680,000 clones, more than 80% appearing once. Material: peripheral blood, obtained in a trial of Ad26.COV2.S vaccine versus placebo. The receptors derive from a person between 18 and 65 years old who received the Ad26.COV2.S COVID-19 vaccine or a placebo. Both conserved end residues are part of each CDR3. D genes are given only for firm matches. Clone size appears in some rows only: once, few, many, or a class for an expanded clone.

13,TRBJ2-5,NA,NA,TRBV5-6,CASSPGRRETQYF,TGTGCCAGCAGCCCCGGACGCCGAGAGACCCAGTACTTC
12,TRBJ1-2,once,TRBD1,TRBV19,CASIGQGNGYTF,TGTGCCAGTATCGGACAGGGCAATGGCTACACCTTC
15,TRBJ2-4,NA,NA,TRBV6-6,CASRGSLGDKNIQYF,TGTGCCAGCAGAGGATCCCTCGGGGACAAAAACATTCAGTACTTC
12,TRBJ1-2,once,TRBD1,TRBV29-1,CSTLGGSTNYTF,TGCAGCACCCTAGGGGGCAGCACTAACTACACCTTC
13,TRBJ2-5,NA,NA,TRBV18,CASSEGIEETQYF,TGTGCCAGCTCAGAAGGGATAGAAGAGACCCAGTACTTC
14,TRBJ1-1,NA,NA,TRBV19,CASSISSANTEAFF,TGTGCCAGTAGTATATCGTCAGCGAACACTGAAGCTTTCTTT
13,TRBJ1-2,NA,NA,TRBV12-3/TRBV12-4,CASTPRAGAGYTF,TGTGCCAGCACCCCAAGGGCAGGGGCTGGCTACACCTTC
13,TRBJ2-5,NA,NA,TRBV4-3,CASSQDTKQTQYF,TGCGCCAGCAGCCAAGATACCAAGCAGACCCAGTACTTC
14,TRBJ1-2,NA,NA,TRBV4-3,CASSLLQGDYGYTF,TGCGCCAGCAGCTTACTACAGGGAGACTATGGCTACACCTTC
15,TRBJ1-5,NA,TRBD1,TRBV6-5,CASTRQGAVGQPQHF,TGTGCCAGCACTCGGCAGGGGGCTGTGGGTCAGCCCCAGCATTTT
13,TRBJ1-1,NA,NA,TRBV27,CASSLTPETEAFF,TGTGCCAGCAGCCTGACCCCGGAGACTGAAGCTTTCTTT
15,TRBJ1-1,NA,TRBD1,TRBV6-1,CASRTSGQAITEAFF,TGTGCCAGCAGAACCTCGGGACAGGCGATCACTGAAGCTTTCTTT
18,TRBJ2-2,NA,NA,TRBV19,CASSTPQGPDRNTGELFF,TGTGCCAGTAGTACACCCCAGGGGCCTGATCGGAACACCGGGGAGCTGTTTTTT
16,TRBJ2-2,NA,NA,TRBV4-2,CASSQGPPQGTGELFF,TGTGCCAGCAGCCAAGGGCCCCCACAGGGCACCGGGGAGCTGTTTTTT
15,TRBJ1-1,NA,TRBD1,TRBV5-1,CASSLGQGAGTEAFF,TGCGCCAGCAGCTTGGGGCAGGGGGCGGGAACTGAAGCTTTCTTT
16,TRBJ2-3,NA,TRBD1,TRBV24-1,CATSEGTGVNTDTQYF,TGTGCCACCAGTGAGGGCACAGGGGTAAACACAGATACGCAGTATTTT
15,TRBJ1-3,NA,NA,TRBV6-2/TRBV6-3,CASSYPVFSGNTIYF,TGTGCCAGCAGTTATCCGGTTTTCTCTGGAAACACCATATATTTT
13,TRBJ2-1,once,NA,TRBV3-1/TRBV3-2,CASSLSGGNEQFF,TGTGCCAGCAGCCTCTCTGGGGGGAATGAGCAGTTCTTC
12,TRBJ2-5,NA,NA,TRBV6-6,CASSYSVETQYF,TGTGCCAGCAGTTACTCGGTAGAGACCCAGTACTTC
16,TRBJ2-7,NA,TRBD1,TRBV11-2,CASSPDRDRGLYEQYF,TGTGCCAGCAGCCCCGACCGGGACAGGGGTCTCTACGAGCAGTACTTC
19,TRBJ2-1,NA,NA,TRBV21-1,CASSKDISPGTGTNNEQFF,TGTGCCAGCAGCAAAGATATTAGTCCCGGGACAGGGACGAACAATGAGCAGTTCTTC
13,TRBJ1-5,NA,NA,TRBV27,CASSFAPGQPQHF,TGTGCCAGCAGTTTTGCCCCTGGTCAGCCCCAGCATTTT
19,TRBJ2-2,NA,TRBD2,TRBV7-8,CASSLAGGTSGSSTGELFF,TGTGCCAGCAGCTTAGCCGGAGGGACTAGCGGGAGTTCCACCGGGGAGCTGTTTTTT
12,TRBJ2-5,NA,NA,TRBV11-2,CASSRAKETQYF,TGTGCCAGCAGCCGTGCAAAAGAGACCCAGTACTTC
14,TRBJ1-4,NA,TRBD1,TRBV19,CASSQEGTGEKLFF,TGTGCCAGTAGTCAGGAGGGGACAGGGGAAAAACTGTTTTTT
15,TRBJ1-3,few,NA,TRBV6-5,CASSYDRSSGNTIYF,TGTGCCAGCAGTTACGACAGGTCCTCTGGAAACACCATATATTTT
14,TRBJ2-2,NA,NA,TRBV5-4,CASSPEAALGELFF,TGTGCCAGCAGCCCGGAGGCAGCGCTCGGGGAGCTGTTTTTT
16,TRBJ1-2,many,NA,TRBV27,CASQPESRGGNYGYTF,TGTGCCAGCCAACCGGAATCACGGGGGGGCAACTATGGCTACACCTTC
14,TRBJ2-3,once,NA,TRBV11-3,CASSSRGGTDTQYF,TGTGCCAGCAGCTCAAGGGGGGGCACAGATACGCAGTATTTT
14,TRBJ2-2,NA,NA,TRBV30,CAWNYGGGTGELFF,TGTGCCTGGAATTACGGGGGAGGCACCGGGGAGCTGTTTTTT
17,TRBJ2-3,once,TRBD1,TRBV24-1,CATSDTDRGRITDTQYF,TGTGCCACCAGTGATACCGACAGGGGGCGCATAACAGATACGCAGTATTTT
13,TRBJ2-1,NA,NA,TRBV5-6,CASSKTRGGEQFF,TGTGCCAGCAGCAAGACTAGAGGGGGGGAGCAGTTCTTC
16,TRBJ2-1,NA,TRBD2,TRBV19,CASSIQAGGPYNEQFF,TGTGCCAGTAGTATTCAGGCGGGAGGCCCGTACAATGAGCAGTTCTTC